This T cell receptor (beta chain) was documented in a study of T cells in Graves' hyperthyroidism and ophthalmopathy. The study's findings and limits: Ophthalmopathy cases were set apart from stable hyperthyroidism by a 13 V-J model.

This clonotype was observed many times. The target antigen is unknown. Blood from later-ophthalmopathy patients was taken at first hyperthyroidism diagnosis. This CDR3 region has 13 residues. Looked up from germline, CDR1 is SGHTA and CDR2 is FQGNSA. With 5 bases removed from V and 5 bases from J, the gap between germline ends came to 10 bases. It was RNA transcripts that yielded the amplified TCR beta CDR3 regions. HTBI primers were the set used in a first-round RT-PCR of the TCR CDR3. TCRdb independently ran MiXCR on the multiplex PCR reads; one entry per CDR3 protein. This sample carries some 270,000 distinct CDR3 sequences, about an eighth of them seen once, and the ten largest clones take approximately 7.8%.

Sequences were obtained from blood. The rearrangement joins TRBV7-2 to TRBJ1-5, with unresolved D. The TCR was taken from a woman in her 30s with Graves' hyperthyroidism that later progressed to Graves' ophthalmopathy. The CDR3: CASSPDFDQPQHF. CDR3 bases: TGTGCCAGCAGCCCAGACTTTGATCAGCCCCAGCATTTT.